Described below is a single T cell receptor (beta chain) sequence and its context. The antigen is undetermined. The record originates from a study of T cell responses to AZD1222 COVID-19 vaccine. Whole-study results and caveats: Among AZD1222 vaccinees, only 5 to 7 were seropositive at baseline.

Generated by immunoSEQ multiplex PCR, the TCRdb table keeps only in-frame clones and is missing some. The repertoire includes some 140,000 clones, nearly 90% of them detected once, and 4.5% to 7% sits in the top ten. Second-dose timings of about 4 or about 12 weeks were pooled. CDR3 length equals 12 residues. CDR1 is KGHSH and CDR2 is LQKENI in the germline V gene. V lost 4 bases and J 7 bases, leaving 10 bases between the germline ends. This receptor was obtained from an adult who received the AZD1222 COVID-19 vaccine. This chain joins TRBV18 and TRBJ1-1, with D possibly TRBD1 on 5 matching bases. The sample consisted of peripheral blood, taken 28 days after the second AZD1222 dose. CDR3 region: CASSLTTVEAFF. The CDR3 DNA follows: TGTGCCAGCTCACTAACGACAGTTGAAGCTTTCTTT.